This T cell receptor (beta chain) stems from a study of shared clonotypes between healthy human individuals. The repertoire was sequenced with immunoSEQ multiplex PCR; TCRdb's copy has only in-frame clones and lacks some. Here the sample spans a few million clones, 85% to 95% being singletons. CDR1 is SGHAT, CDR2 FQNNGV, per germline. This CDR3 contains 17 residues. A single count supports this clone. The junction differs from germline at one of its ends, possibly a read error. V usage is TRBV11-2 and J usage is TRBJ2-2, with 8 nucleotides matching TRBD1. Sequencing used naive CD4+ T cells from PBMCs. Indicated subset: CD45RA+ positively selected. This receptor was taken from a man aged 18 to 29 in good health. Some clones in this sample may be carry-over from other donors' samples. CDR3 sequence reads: CASSSRAGQGYTEELFF. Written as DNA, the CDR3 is TGTGCCAGCAGCTCCCGGGCCGGACAGGGATACACCGAGGAGCTGTTTTTT.